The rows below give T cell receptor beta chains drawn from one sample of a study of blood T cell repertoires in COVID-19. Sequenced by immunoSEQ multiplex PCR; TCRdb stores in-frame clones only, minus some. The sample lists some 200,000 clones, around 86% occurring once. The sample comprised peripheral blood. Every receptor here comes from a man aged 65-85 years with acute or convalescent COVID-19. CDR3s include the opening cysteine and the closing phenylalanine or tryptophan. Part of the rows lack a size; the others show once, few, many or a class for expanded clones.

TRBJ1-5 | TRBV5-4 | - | CASSLEPPDGQPQHF
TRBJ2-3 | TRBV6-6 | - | CASSSNTQYF
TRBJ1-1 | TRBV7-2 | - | CASSLRGPLEAFF
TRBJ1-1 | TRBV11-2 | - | CASSRNDKNTEAFF
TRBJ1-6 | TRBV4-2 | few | CASSQRTGGDGSPLHF
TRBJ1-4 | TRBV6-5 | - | CASTKEWAPHEKLFF
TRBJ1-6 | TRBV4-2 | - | CASSQDRGHLSSPLHF
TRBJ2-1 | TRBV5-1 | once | CASSSGLATNEQFF
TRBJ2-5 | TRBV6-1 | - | CARSDGGGGAFETQYF
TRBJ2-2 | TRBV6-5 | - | CASSSRTGQVGELFF
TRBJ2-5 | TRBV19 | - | CASRQAGQETQYF
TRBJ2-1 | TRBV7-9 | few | CASSLAFNEQFF
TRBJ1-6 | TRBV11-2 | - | CASSFPTGWSSYNSPLHF
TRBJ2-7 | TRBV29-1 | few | CSVEDPTSGTYEQYF
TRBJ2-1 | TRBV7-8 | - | CASRWEEGGLYNEQFF
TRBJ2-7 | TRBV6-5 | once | CASISPAGGSYEQYF
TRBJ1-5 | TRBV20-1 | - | CSASPRLSNQPQHF
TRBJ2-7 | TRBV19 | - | CASSLQRAGGYEQYF
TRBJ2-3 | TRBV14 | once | CASSQGGQDTQYF
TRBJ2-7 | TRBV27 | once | CASKEWEAHHEQYF
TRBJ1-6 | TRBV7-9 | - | CASSLQDNSPLHF
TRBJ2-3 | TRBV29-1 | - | CSVLGVHTQYF
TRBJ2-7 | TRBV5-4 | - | CASSSPSGRLYEQYF
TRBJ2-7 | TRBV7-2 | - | CASSQAGSSSYEQYF
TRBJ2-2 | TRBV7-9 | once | CASSLASGQGNTGELFF
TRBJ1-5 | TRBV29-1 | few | CSVLEASGNQPQHF
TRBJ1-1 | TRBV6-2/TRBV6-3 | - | CASSYLGRAATEAFF
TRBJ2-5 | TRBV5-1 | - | CASSLAIGPGVQSEQETQYF
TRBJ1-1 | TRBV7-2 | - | CASSRQGGNTEAFF
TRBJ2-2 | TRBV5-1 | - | CASSAQGAAGELFF
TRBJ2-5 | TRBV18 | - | CASSPPAVQETQYF
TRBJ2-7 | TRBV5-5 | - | CASSSPTGFREQYF
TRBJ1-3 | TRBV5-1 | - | CASSESSGNTIYF
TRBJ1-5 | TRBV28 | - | CASSTETGFNQPQHF
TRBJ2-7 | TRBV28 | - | CASSSYVGGKYEQYF
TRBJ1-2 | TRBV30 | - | CAWSEFGGSTF
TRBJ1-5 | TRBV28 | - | CASSLSGGGDQPQHF
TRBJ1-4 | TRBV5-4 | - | CASGPGSGEKLFF
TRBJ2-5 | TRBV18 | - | CASSLTGLGETQYF
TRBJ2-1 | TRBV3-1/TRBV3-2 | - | CASSQYLAGVGNEQFF
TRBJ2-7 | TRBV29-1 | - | CSAGTGVGAYEQYF
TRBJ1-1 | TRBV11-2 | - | CASSGRGSTEAFF
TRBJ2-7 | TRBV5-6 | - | CASSLPGGVEQYF
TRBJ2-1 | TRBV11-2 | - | CASSQGLTLTRNEQFF
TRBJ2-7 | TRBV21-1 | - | CASSDRDRGSYEQYF
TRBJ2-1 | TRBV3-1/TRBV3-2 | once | CASSQDWDSYNEQFF
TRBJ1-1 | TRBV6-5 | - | CASSYSRFMGQTEAFF
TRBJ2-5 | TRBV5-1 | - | CASSLVGTGLIETQYF
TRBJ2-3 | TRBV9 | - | CASSVVAGMSADTQYF